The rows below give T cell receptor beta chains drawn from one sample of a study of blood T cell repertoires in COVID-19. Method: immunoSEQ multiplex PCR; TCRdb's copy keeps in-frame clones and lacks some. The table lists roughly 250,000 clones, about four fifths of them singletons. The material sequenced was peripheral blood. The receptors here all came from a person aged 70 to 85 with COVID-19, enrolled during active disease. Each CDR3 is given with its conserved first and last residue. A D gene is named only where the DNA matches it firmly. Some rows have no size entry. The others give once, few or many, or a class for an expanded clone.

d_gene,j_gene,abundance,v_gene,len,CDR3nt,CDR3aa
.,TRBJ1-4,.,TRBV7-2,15,TGTGCCAGCAGCTTAGGGCAGGGGTTGAACGAAAAACTGTTTTTT,CASSLGQGLNEKLFF
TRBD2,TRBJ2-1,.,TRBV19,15,TGTGCCAGTAGTAAACTAGCGGGAGGGCGCGATGAGCAGTTCTTC,CASSKLAGGRDEQFF
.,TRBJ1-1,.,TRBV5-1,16,TGCGCCAGCAGCTTGGGTCCCCGGGGGTCGGGCACTGAAGCTTTCTTT,CASSLGPRGSGTEAFF
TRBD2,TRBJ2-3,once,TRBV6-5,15,TGTGCCAGCACCCCCTCTAGCGGGGGGGCAGATACGCAGTATTTT,CASTPSSGGADTQYF
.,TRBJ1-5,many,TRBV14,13,TGTGCCAGCAGCCAAGGCGGGGTACAGCCCCAGCATTTT,CASSQGGVQPQHF
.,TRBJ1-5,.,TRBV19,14,TGTGCCAGTAGTATCCGGGGGAGCAATCAGCCCCAGCATTTT,CASSIRGSNQPQHF
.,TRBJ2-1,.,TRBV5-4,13,TGTGCCAGCAGCTTGGGGCCCTACAATGAGCAGTTCTTC,CASSLGPYNEQFF
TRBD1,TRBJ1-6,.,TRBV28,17,TGTGCCAGCAGTGTCCTACAGGGGGCGATCTATAATTCACCCCTCCACTTT,CASSVLQGAIYNSPLHF
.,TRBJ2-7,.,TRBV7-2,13,TGTGCCAGCAGCTCCGCACAGGGAAACGAGCAGTACTTC,CASSSAQGNEQYF
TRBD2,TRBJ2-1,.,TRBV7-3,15,TGTGCCAGCAGCTACGGACTAGCGTCTTACAATGAGCAGTTCTTC,CASSYGLASYNEQFF
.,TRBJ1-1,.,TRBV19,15,TGTGCCAGTAGTCCCAGCCACTCCAGGTCCACTGAAGCTTTCTTT,CASSPSHSRSTEAFF
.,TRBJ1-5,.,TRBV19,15,TGTGCCAGTAGCACCACAGGGTATAGCAATCAGCCCCAGCATTTT,CASSTTGYSNQPQHF
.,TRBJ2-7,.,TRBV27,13,TGTGCCGCCAGGGGCAGGGGCGGGCACGAGCAGTACTTC,CAARGRGGHEQYF
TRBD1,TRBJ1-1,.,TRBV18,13,TGTGCCAGCTCACCGACAGGGATTACTGAAGCTTTCTTT,CASSPTGITEAFF
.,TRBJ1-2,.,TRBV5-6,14,TGTGCCAGCAGCTTGGCCGGAGGGGCGAGTGGCTACACCTTC,CASSLAGGASGYTF
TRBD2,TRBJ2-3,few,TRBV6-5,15,TGTGCCAGCAGTTCCCAGACTAGCGGGACAGGGAAGCAGTATTTT,CASSSQTSGTGKQYF